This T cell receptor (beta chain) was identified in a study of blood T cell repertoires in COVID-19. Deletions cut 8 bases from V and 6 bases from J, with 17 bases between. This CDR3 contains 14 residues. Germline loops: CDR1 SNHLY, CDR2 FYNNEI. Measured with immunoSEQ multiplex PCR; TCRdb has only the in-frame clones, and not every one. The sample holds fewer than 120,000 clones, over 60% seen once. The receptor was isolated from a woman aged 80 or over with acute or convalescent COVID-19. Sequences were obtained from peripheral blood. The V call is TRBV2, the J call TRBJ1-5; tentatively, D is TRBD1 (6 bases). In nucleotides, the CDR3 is TGTGCCAGCGGCCCTAACAGGGTAAGTCAGCCCCAGCATTTT. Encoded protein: CASGPNRVSQPQHF.